Listed here are 8 T cell receptor beta chains from one sample, sequenced in a study of T cell responses to AZD1222 COVID-19 vaccine (dated by TCRdb to the early 2020s). The time point label, read with the paper, signifies: about 28 days (+/-7) after the second vaccine dose. Libraries were made using the immunoSEQ multiplex PCR assay. TCRdb provides this immuneACCESS table in a form limited to in-frame rearrangements. Some clones are lacking; in checked studies, under half of them reflect an unresolved V gene, and why the rest are absent is not known. Across this sample there are 85,000 to 90,000 clones, with about nine tenths seen only once. The ten largest account for approximately 5% of the sample. The material sequenced was peripheral blood, taken 28 days after the second AZD1222 dose. Source of these receptors: an adult who received the AZD1222 COVID-19 vaccine.

The V gene is TRBV2, the J gene TRBJ1-5; D ambiguous. This CDR3 is 15 amino acids long. Germline loops: CDR1 SNHLY, CDR2 FYNNEI. With 2 bases removed from V and 1 base from J, the gap between germline ends came to 9 bases. The CDR3 region has the DNA TGTGCCAGCAGTGAACGACTGGGAAGCAATCAGCCCCAGCATTTT. Its protein is CASSERLGSNQPQHF.

The V and J genes are TRBV6-4 and TRBJ2-1; TRBD2 matches at 12 bases. CDR1 and CDR2 from the germline V gene are MRHNA and SNTAGT. Trimming at V came to 6 bases and at J to 7 bases, leaving 7 bases not matched to a gene. The CDR3 runs 15 residues. CDR3 residues: CASRILAGGLNEQFF. In nucleotides, the CDR3 is TGTGCCAGCAGGATACTAGCGGGGGGTTTAAATGAGCAGTTCTTC.

The V and J genes are TRBV5-1 and TRBJ2-5; 10 bases are a match to TRBD2. Losses at the gene ends were 4 bases for V and 5 bases for J; bases not matched to a gene: 14. The CDR3 covers 17 residues. The germline gives CDR1 SGHRS, CDR2 YFSETQ. CDR3 loop: CASSLSQRGGAMETQYF. The CDR3 DNA is TGCGCCAGCAGCCTTTCCCAGCGGGGGGGCGCCATGGAGACCCAGTACTTC.

The CDR3 sequence: CASRLTTARGNTIYF. The CDR3 DNA reads TGTGCCAGCAGGCTAACGACAGCGAGAGGAAACACCATATATTTT. J is TRBJ1-3 and V is TRBV6-5; D may be TRBD1 (5 bases). The germline CDR1 and CDR2 sequences are MNHEY and SVGAGI. The CDR3 covers 15 residues. V lost 6 bases, J lost 4 bases, and 16 bases lay in between.

The gene calls are TRBV6-4 and TRBJ1-3; D gene uncertain. The germline gives CDR1 MRHNA, CDR2 SNTAGT. The CDR3 extends over 13 amino acids. V lost 8 bases, J lost 0 bases, and 8 bases lay in between. The DNA of the CDR3 is TGTGCCAGCCCCCGCAGCTCTGGAAACACCATATATTTT. This translates into CASPRSSGNTIYF.

The chain is built from TRBV24-1 and TRBJ2-7, with D possibly matching TRBD2 (5 bases). There are 17 residues in the CDR3. The germline gives CDR1 KGHDR, CDR2 SFDVKD. V dropped 9 bases and J dropped 4 bases, with 27 bases sitting between them. The CDR3 sequence is CATATIPIRIPSYEQYV. The CDR3 DNA reads as TGTGCCACCGCGACTATACCCATCCGAATCCCAAGTTACGAGCAGTACGTC.

The rearrangement links TRBV6-2 or TRBV6-3 to TRBJ2-7; a weak D match, TRBD2 (5 bases). The CDR3 contains 17 residues. V gave up 2 bases and J gave up 2 bases, with 19 bases separating them. Germline lookup yields CDR1 MNHEY and CDR2 SVGEGT. CDR3 protein: CASSYEEGWELPYEQYF. The CDR3 bases are TGTGCCAGCAGTTACGAAGAGGGCTGGGAACTCCCCTACGAGCAGTACTTC.

CDR3 amino acids: CASSSGQSGSPLHF. In nucleotides, the CDR3 is TGTGCCAGCAGTTCAGGACAGTCAGGTTCACCCCTCCACTTT. The J gene is TRBJ1-6, the V gene TRBV6-5; the D gene is possibly TRBD1 (6 bases). The CDR3 totals 14 residues. In germline, CDR1 is MNHEY, CDR2 SVGAGI. The V gene lost 4 bases and the J gene lost 9 bases, with 13 bases spanning the gap.